These 22 T cell receptor beta chains originate from one sample sequenced in a study of T cell repertoires in cytomegalovirus infection. TCRdb independently ran MiXCR on the reads; one entry per CDR3 protein. The repertoire holds some 270,000 distinct CDR3 sequences, with approximately 15% as singletons. The sample taken for sequencing was CD8+ T cells from PBMCs. These receptors were obtained from a human donor in good health (CMV status not recorded). Some clones in this sample may be carry-over from other donors' samples.

The genes are TRBV10-3 and TRBJ2-5; 9 nucleotides line up with TRBD2. This CDR3 comprises 15 residues. Germline values: CDR1 ENHRY, CDR2 SYGVKD. With V trimmed by 6 bases and J by 4 bases, 9 bases remained unmatched. The CDR3 DNA reads TGTGCCATCAGGGATCCGGGACTAGCAGGAGAGACCCAGTACTTC. Protein: CAIRDPGLAGETQYF.

This clonotype showed up just a few times. CDR3: CASSYAGLAGDYSYNEQFF. CDR3 sequence (DNA): TGTGCCAGCAGTTACGCTGGACTAGCGGGGGACTACTCCTACAATGAGCAGTTCTTC. The rearrangement uses TRBV6-2 or TRBV6-3 and TRBJ2-1; 13 nucleotides match TRBD2. Trimming cost V 2 bases and J 0 bases; bases outside gene matches: 7. The CDR3 has 19 amino acids. Germline V gene sequence: CDR1 MNHEY, CDR2 SVGEGT.

This clonotype was observed a few times. This chain connects TRBV28 to TRBJ1-1, with TRBD1 as a possible D gene (6 bases). Germline loops: CDR1 MDHEN, CDR2 SYDVKM. V was trimmed by 3 bases and J by 3 bases, leaving 20 bases between them. This CDR3 has 17 amino acids. CDR3 DNA: TGTGCCAGCAGTTTTGGGCAGGCCGGGCAGGGGTACACTGAAGCTTTCTTT. Protein product: CASSFGQAGQGYTEAFF.

The chain joins TRBV4-1 to TRBJ2-7; 9 nucleotides align to TRBD1. The junction had 3 bases not matched to a gene; V was cut back by 0 bases and J by 3 bases. CDR1 is MGHRA and CDR2 is YSYEKL in the germline V gene. This CDR3 has 15 amino acids. CDR3 sequence (DNA): TGCGCCAGCAGCCAAGATTGGGGACAGGGCTACGAGCAGTACTTC. Translated: CASSQDWGQGYEQYF.

Here the CDR3 reads CSVEDRWRGRVDEQFF. The DNA for the CDR3 is TGCAGCGTTGAAGATCGTTGGCGAGGGAGGGTCGATGAGCAGTTCTTC. This chain links TRBV29-1 with TRBJ2-1; 7 nucleotides agree with TRBD2. The J segment lost 8 bases and the V segment lost 0 bases, leaving 13 bases of the junction unmatched. This CDR3 contains 16 residues. Germline V gives CDR1 SQVTM, CDR2 ANQGSEA.

This clonotype has only one observation. This chain connects TRBV6-8 to TRBJ1-5; D is ambiguous. CDR1 MNHGY and CDR2 SAAAGT come from the germline V gene. The CDR3 spans 14 residues. V lost 2 bases and J lost 8, with 13 bases in between. CDR3 loop: CASSYGFPWEPQHF. The CDR3 coding sequence is TGTGCCAGCAGTTACGGGTTTCCCTGGGAGCCCCAGCATTTT.

This clonotype is a singleton in its sample. This rearrangement joins TRBV9 to TRBJ1-1; a weak D match, TRBD1 (5 bases). CDR1 and CDR2 from the germline V gene are SGDLS and YYNGEE. The V end was cut by 0 bases, the J end by 3 bases, with 12 bases between. The CDR3 has 15 amino acids. The CDR3 region is CASSVVVRGDTEAFF. The CDR3 nucleotides are TGTGCCAGCAGCGTAGTTGTTCGGGGCGACACTGAAGCTTTCTTT.

This clonotype occurred many times. The J gene is TRBJ1-1, the V gene TRBV7-9; no firm D call. CDR1 and CDR2 from the germline V gene are SEHNR and FQNEAQ (reference sequence). Trimming took off 0 bases at V and 5 bases at J, with 4 bases between the two ends. CDR3 length: 12 residues. CDR3 in DNA: TGTGCCAGCAGCTTAGCCGGAACTGAAGCTTTCTTT. Amino acid sequence: CASSLAGTEAFF. Filled out from reference TRBV7-9 and TRBJ1-1, the complete variable domain reads DTGVSQNPRHKITKRGQNVTFRCDPISEHNRLYWYRQTLGQGPEFLTYFQNEAQLEKSRLLSDRFSAERPKGSFSTLEIQRTEQGDSAMYLCASSLAGTEAFFGQGTRLTVV.

The genes are TRBV2 and TRBJ2-5; no clear D. From germline, CDR1 is SNHLY and CDR2 FYNNEI. Trimming removed 3 bases at V and 4 bases at J, with 6 bases between. The CDR3 runs to 12 residues. The CDR3 coding sequence is TGTGCCAGCAGTGATTGGGCAGAGACCCAGTACTTC. Encoded protein: CASSDWAETQYF.

The chain is built from TRBV12-3 or TRBV12-4 and TRBJ1-4; 12 bases line up with TRBD1. V lost 6 bases to trimming and J lost 6 bases; unmatched junction nucleotides: 8. This CDR3 region has 16 residues. This chain's CDR3 is CASSPFRDRGHEKLFF. DNA of the CDR3: TGTGCCAGCAGCCCATTCCGGGACAGGGGGCATGAAAAACTGTTTTTT.

A remark on this clonotype: This may arise from a read error, as a much more abundant clone is one base away. Lacking the conserved final phenylalanine or tryptophan, this CDR3 likely reflects a read error. The chain combines TRBV7-8 with TRBJ2-2; D not certain. Germline V gene data show CDR1 as SGHVS and CDR2 as FQNEAQ. V dropped 1 base and J dropped 8 bases, with 8 bases sitting between them. The CDR3 spans 13 residues. The CDR3 reads CASSLGPEGELFI. In DNA, the CDR3 is TGTGCCAGCAGCTTAGGCCCCGAAGGGGAGCTGTTTATT.

Only one count was recorded for this clonotype. The chain carries TRBV29-1 and TRBJ2-1, with 8 bases identical to TRBD1. Trimming cost V 6 bases and J 5 bases; bases outside gene matches: 6. Germline loops: CDR1 SQVTM, CDR2 ANQGSEA. This CDR3 contains 13 residues. CDR3: CSVWTGRNNEQFF. The DNA of the CDR3 is TGCAGCGTGTGGACAGGGCGAAACAATGAGCAGTTCTTC.

This clonotype appeared a few times. The chain links TRBV10-3 to TRBJ2-7; D is uncertain. The CDR3 is 14 residues long. Trimming cost V 0 bases and J 3 bases, with 9 bases left between them. Germline lookup yields CDR1 ENHRY and CDR2 SYGVKD. The CDR3 spells CAISESWGFYEQYF. CDR3 coding DNA: TGTGCCATCAGTGAGTCTTGGGGTTTCTACGAGCAGTACTTC.

This clonotype showed up many times. The gene calls are TRBV7-9 and TRBJ2-6, with a weak D call TRBD1 (6 bases). V lost 3 bases and J lost 0, with 12 bases in between. The CDR3 totals 17 residues. Germline V gene lookup returns CDR1 SEHNR and CDR2 FQNEAQ (reference sequence). The chain's CDR3 is CASSFSGADSGANVLTF. CDR3 sequence (DNA): TGTGCCAGCAGCTTTTCAGGGGCAGACTCTGGGGCCAACGTCCTGACTTTC. Using reference TRBV7-9 and TRBJ2-6 for the parts outside the CDR3, the full variable domain is DTGVSQNPRHKITKRGQNVTFRCDPISEHNRLYWYRQTLGQGPEFLTYFQNEAQLEKSRLLSDRFSAERPKGSFSTLEIQRTEQGDSAMYLCASSFSGADSGANVLTFGAGSRLTVL.

This clonotype was counted ten times or more. The V call is TRBV27, the J call TRBJ2-1; possibly TRBD2 for D (7 bases). CDR1 is MNHEY, CDR2 SMNVEV, per germline (reference sequence). V was clipped by 2 bases and J by 4 bases, with 12 bases between them. CDR3 length: 15 amino acids. This CDR3 is CASSLDAGAYNEQFF. The CDR3 DNA follows: TGTGCCAGCAGTTTAGATGCGGGGGCGTACAATGAGCAGTTCTTC.

This clonotype was found many times. This sequence joins TRBV7-8 and TRBJ2-1; 7 bases match TRBD2. Germline CDR1 SGHVS, CDR2 FQNEAQ. The CDR3 runs 17 residues. The V and J ends lost 5 bases and 4 bases, in that order; junction bases with no gene match: 14. The CDR3 DNA is TGTGCCAGCAGCCTAACGGTAGCGGGTTTAGGATACAATGAGCAGTTCTTC. It yields the protein CASSLTVAGLGYNEQFF.

This clonotype was observed a few times. The chain combines TRBV7-9 with TRBJ2-7, with D perhaps TRBD2 (5 bases). CDR1 and CDR2 from the germline V gene are SEHNR and FQNEAQ (reference sequence). The CDR3 runs 15 residues. Trimming took 3 bases from V and 3 from J, leaving 15 bases between them. CDR3 in amino acids: CASSLPRTDYYEQYF. The CDR3 DNA reads TGTGCCAGCAGCTTGCCCAGGACTGACTACTACGAGCAGTACTTC.

The J gene is TRBJ2-3, the V gene TRBV4-1, with D possibly matching TRBD1 (5 bases). Germline CDR1 reads MGHRA; CDR2 reads YSYEKL. The CDR3 runs to 15 residues. V was pared by 1 base and J by 2 bases, with 10 bases between. The CDR3 reads CASSQGQNPTDTQYF. The CDR3 nucleotides read TGCGCCAGCAGCCAAGGACAGAATCCCACAGATACGCAGTATTTT.

CDR3 loop: CSARDPAGGTATDTQYF. The CDR3 bases are TGCAGTGCTAGAGATCCGGCGGGGGGTACCGCCACAGATACGCAGTATTTT. The chain carries TRBV20-1 and TRBJ2-3; 8 nucleotides agree with TRBD2. V lost 0 bases and J lost 2; bases outside the gene matches: 10. Germline V gene lookup returns CDR1 DFQATT and CDR2 SNEGSKA (reference sequence). CDR3 length equals 17 residues.

This clonotype was observed a few times. The chain is built from TRBV6-2 or TRBV6-3 and TRBJ1-5, with D perhaps TRBD1 (5 bases). CDR3 length: 16 amino acids. The V end was cut by 2 bases, the J end by 0 bases, with 11 bases between. Germline CDR1 is MNHEY and CDR2 is SVGEGT. The CDR3 region is CASSYPDSYSNQPQHF. CDR3 bases: TGTGCCAGCAGTTACCCCGACAGTTATAGCAATCAGCCCCAGCATTTT.

This clonotype was detected only a few times. V and J are TRBV6-2 or TRBV6-3 and TRBJ1-1; D may be TRBD1 (6 bases). The V and J ends lost 7 bases and 0 bases respectively, with 15 bases between them. The CDR3 consists of 15 residues. From germline, CDR1 is MNHEY and CDR2 SVGEGT. CDR3 sequence: CASTGFSGVNTEAFF. CDR3 nucleotide sequence: TGTGCCAGCACGGGATTTTCAGGGGTGAACACTGAAGCTTTCTTT.

This chain uses TRBV25-1 with TRBJ1-1; weak D call: TRBD1 (5 bases). CDR3 length: 14 amino acids. Germline values: CDR1 MGHDK, CDR2 SYGVNS. Trimming took 3 bases from V and 3 from J, leaving 11 bases between them. The CDR3 here is CASSEGGGYTEAFF. The CDR3 DNA reads as TGTGCCAGCAGTGAGGGTGGGGGGTACACTGAAGCTTTCTTT.